Below are 20 T cell receptor beta chains sequenced from a single sample in a study of T cells after yellow fever vaccination. Via MiXCR, TCRdb re-called the 5' RACE reads, giving one row per CDR3 protein. The sample records under 90,000 distinct CDR3 sequences, 6.5% being singletons. Source: CD8+ T cells sorted from PBMCs, taken about 49 days after the first yellow fever vaccination. The receptors were sampled from a man between 18 and 29 years old who received the YFV17D yellow fever vaccine.

This clonotype came up many times. The chain employs TRBV20-1 and TRBJ2-7, with D possibly matching TRBD1 (5 bases). Trimming took off 5 bases at V and 3 bases at J, with 20 bases between the two ends. Germline V CDR1 and CDR2: DFQATT, SNEGSKA (reference sequence). CDR3 length: 15 residues. The CDR3 DNA sequence: TGCAGTGCTTCACCAAACCGGCTAGGGGACTACGAGCAGTACTTC. It yields the protein CSASPNRLGDYEQYF.

In its sample, this clonotype was seen many times. The J gene is TRBJ2-3, the V gene TRBV7-2; a possible D gene is TRBD1 (5 bases). Trimming took 3 bases from V and 1 from J, leaving 8 bases between them. Germline V CDR1 and CDR2: SGHTA, FQGNSA. This CDR3 comprises 14 residues. CDR3 sequence reads: CASSFSQGTDTQYF. CDR3 bases: TGTGCCAGCAGCTTTTCACAGGGCACAGATACGCAGTATTTT.

V and J are TRBV6-1 and TRBJ2-1, with 7 positions matching TRBD1. Trimming at V came to 6 bases and at J to 3 bases, leaving 5 bases not matched to a gene. The germline V gene has CDR1 MNHNS and CDR2 SASEGT. The CDR3 runs 14 residues. The CDR3 nucleotides read TGTGCCAGCAGCTCAGGGGGAAACTACAATGAGCAGTTCTTC. It yields the protein CASSSGGNYNEQFF.

The sample holds a few counts of this clonotype. The chain has TRBV9 and TRBJ2-3, with D possibly matching TRBD1 (6 bases). CDR3 length equals 15 residues. Germline V gene data show CDR1 as SGDLS and CDR2 as YYNGEE. The ends were cut back, 0 bases at V and 0 bases at J, with 8 bases in the middle. CDR3 in amino acids: CASSVGTASTDTQYF. In nucleotides, the CDR3 is TGTGCCAGCAGCGTAGGGACAGCTAGCACAGATACGCAGTATTTT.

This clonotype occurred many times. CDR3 in amino acids: CSARVAQSSYNEQFF. CDR3 DNA sequence: TGCAGTGCTAGAGTGGCCCAAAGCTCCTACAATGAGCAGTTCTTC. V and J are TRBV20-1 and TRBJ2-1; D gene uncertain. This CDR3 contains 15 residues. Germline CDR1 DFQATT, CDR2 SNEGSKA (reference sequence). Trimming cost V 1 base and J 0 bases, with 10 bases left between them.

There are a few counts of this clonotype. This chain joins TRBV19 and TRBJ1-1; D remains unclear. Germline V gives CDR1 LNHDA, CDR2 SQIVND (reference sequence). CDR3 length equals 12 residues. V was cut by 3 bases and J by 8 bases, with 10 bases left in between. The CDR3 DNA reads TGTGCCAGTAGTATCGGGCCGGGGGAAGCTTTCTTT. This sequence encodes CASSIGPGEAFF.

The CDR3 loop reads CSATWAGEQYF. In DNA form, the CDR3 reads TGCAGTGCTACATGGGCTGGCGAGCAGTACTTC. V and J are TRBV20-1 and TRBJ2-7; D call uncertain. Germline CDR1 reads DFQATT; CDR2 reads SNEGSKA (reference sequence). The CDR3 is 11 amino acids. With 4 bases removed from V and 6 bases from J, the gap between germline ends came to 10 bases.

This clonotype was seen many times. CDR3 DNA: TGTGCCAGCATGAAGGGATGGGGGGAAGAGACCCAGTACTTC. This translates into CASMKGWGEETQYF. The chain joins TRBV2 to TRBJ2-5, with a weak D call TRBD2 (6 bases). This CDR3 is 14 amino acids long. With 7 bases removed from V and 3 bases from J, the gap between germline ends came to 15 bases. Germline V gives CDR1 SNHLY, CDR2 FYNNEI.

Many counts were recorded for this clonotype. The chain employs TRBV6-5 and TRBJ2-2; 15 bases map to TRBD2. The CDR3 spans 18 residues. Germline CDR1 MNHEY, CDR2 SVGAGI. V lost 7 bases, J lost 1 base, and 7 bases stayed unmatched. The CDR3 is CASTNGGLAGGNTGELFF. The DNA for the CDR3 is TGTGCCAGCACCAACGGGGGACTAGCGGGGGGGAACACCGGGGAGCTGTTTTTT.

There are a few counts of this clonotype. V is TRBV7-9 and J is TRBJ2-1, with 9 bases identical to TRBD2. The V segment lost 6 bases and the J segment 6 bases; nucleotides outside the gene matches: 9. The CDR3 loop spans 15 amino acids. Per germline, CDR1 SEHNR and CDR2 FQNEAQ (reference sequence). The CDR3, as DNA: TGTGCCAGCAGGACTAGCGGCCCCCCTCCCAATGAGCAGTTCTTC. Its translation is CASRTSGPPPNEQFF. Variable domain in full (rest from reference TRBV7-9 and TRBJ2-1): DTGVSQNPRHKITKRGQNVTFRCDPISEHNRLYWYRQTLGQGPEFLTYFQNEAQLEKSRLLSDRFSAERPKGSFSTLEIQRTEQGDSAMYLCASRTSGPPPNEQFFGPGTRLTVL.

The sample holds many counts of this clonotype. The V call is TRBV20-1, the J call TRBJ2-1; the D call may be TRBD1 or TRBD2 (6 bases each). Germline-derived CDR1 and CDR2 are DFQATT and SNEGSKA (reference sequence). This CDR3 has 15 amino acids. With 6 bases removed from V and 0 bases from J, the gap between germline ends came to 15 bases. The CDR3 region is CSADGRGPSYNEQFF. The CDR3 DNA sequence: TGCAGTGCCGATGGACGGGGGCCCTCCTACAATGAGCAGTTCTTC.

The chain combines TRBV4-3 with TRBJ2-3, with D perhaps matching TRBD1 (6 bases). Germline V gene sequence: CDR1 LGHNA, CDR2 YSLEER. The CDR3 consists of 15 residues. V lost 0 bases, J lost 2 bases, and 9 bases lay in between. CDR3: CASSQDWDNTDTQYF. The DNA for the CDR3 is TGCGCCAGCAGCCAAGATTGGGACAACACAGATACGCAGTATTTT.

The table lists this clonotype with many counts. The rearrangement joins TRBV10-3 to TRBJ2-1, with D tentatively TRBD1 or TRBD2 (5 bases each). Per germline, CDR1 ENHRY and CDR2 SYGVKD. The CDR3 loop spans 16 amino acids. V was cut by 10 bases and J by 4 bases, with 23 bases left in between. CDR3 sequence: CATYSAQGSIYNEQFF. As DNA, the CDR3 is TGTGCCACCTATAGCGCGCAGGGAAGTATATACAATGAGCAGTTCTTC.

A few counts support this clonotype. V usage is TRBV4-1 and J usage is TRBJ1-5; 8 bases line up with TRBD1. V trimming: 1 base; J trimming: 3 bases; junction bases outside the gene matches: 2. This CDR3 comprises 15 residues. The germline gives CDR1 MGHRA, CDR2 YSYEKL. The CDR3 spells CASSQGTGYNQPQHF. CDR3 nucleotides: TGCGCCAGCAGCCAAGGGACAGGGTACAATCAGCCCCAGCATTTT.

In its sample, this clonotype was seen a few times. The V call is TRBV5-5, the J call TRBJ1-1; D gene unclear. The CDR3 consists of 14 residues. Germline assignment: CDR1 SGHKS and CDR2 YYEKEE (reference sequence). V lost 0 bases to trimming and J lost 2 bases, with 8 bases between them. CDR3 nucleotides: TGTGCCAGCAGCTTGGGATGGGGTAACACTGAAGCTTTCTTT. Its translation: CASSLGWGNTEAFF.

The chain uses TRBV28 and TRBJ2-3, with D possibly matching TRBD1 (6 bases). Germline CDR1 is MDHEN and CDR2 is SYDVKM. The CDR3 sequence is 14 residues long. The germline V and J ends were trimmed by 6 bases and 0 bases, with 10 bases remaining between them. The CDR3 sequence: CASSRQGSTDTQYF. CDR3 bases: TGTGCCAGCAGCCGCCAGGGGAGCACAGATACGCAGTATTTT.

There are many counts of this clonotype. J is TRBJ2-5 and V is TRBV7-6; D is perhaps TRBD1 or TRBD2 (5 bases each). CDR3 size: 16 residues. V shed 4 bases and J shed 5 bases, with 20 bases lying between them. The germline gives CDR1 SGHVS, CDR2 FNYEAQ. The CDR3 DNA follows: TGTGCCAGCAGCTCGCCCCCCGACGGGACCGGGGAGACCCAGTACTTC. Protein product: CASSSPPDGTGETQYF.

This clonotype was counted ten times or more. The V and J genes are TRBV4-3 and TRBJ2-7; D is possibly TRBD1 (6 bases). CDR3 size: 15 residues. V was pared by 0 bases and J by 6 bases, with 15 bases between. The germline V gene has CDR1 LGHNA and CDR2 YSLEER. CDR3 amino acids: CASSQDRGGPAEQYF. The CDR3 nucleotides read TGCGCCAGCAGCCAAGATAGAGGGGGACCCGCCGAGCAGTACTTC.

The sample holds many counts of this clonotype. The chain combines TRBV27 with TRBJ2-1; D uncertain. Trimming left V 2 bases short and J 8 bases short, with 16 bases between. Germline CDR1 reads MNHEY; CDR2 reads SMNVEV (reference sequence). The CDR3 runs 15 residues. The CDR3 nucleotides read TGTGCCAGCAGTTTAGGTGCACTAAAGGTCGATGAGCAGTTCTTC. Protein product: CASSLGALKVDEQFF.

The chain couples TRBV29-1 to TRBJ2-2; D not resolved. The CDR3 is made up of 14 amino acids. From germline, CDR1 is SQVTM and CDR2 ANQGSEA. Trimming left V 1 base short and J 0 bases short, with 6 bases between. The CDR3 reads CSVEVTPNTGELFF. The DNA for the CDR3 is TGCAGCGTTGAAGTGACACCGAACACCGGGGAGCTGTTTTTT.